The 15 T cell receptor beta chains in this list originate from one sample, sequenced in a study of T cell responses to AZD1222 COVID-19 vaccine. Assay: immunoSEQ multiplex PCR; the TCRdb copy retains only in-frame clones and omits some. This sample carries 130,000 or so clones, 90% to 95% of them seen once, and the ten largest clones take 4%. Sequences were derived from peripheral blood, sampled 28 days after the second AZD1222 dose. The receptors here all came from an adult who received the AZD1222 COVID-19 vaccine.

The chain combines TRBV11-3 with TRBJ2-7; 8 bases fit TRBD2. The CDR3 runs 15 residues. Germline V gene data show CDR1 as SGHNT and CDR2 as YENEEA. J gave up 5 bases and V 5 bases, and 11 bases lay outside the gene matches. The CDR3 bases are TGTGCCAGCAGCCCGAGCCCGGGACTAGTCCACGAGCAGTACTTC. This sequence encodes CASSPSPGLVHEQYF.

The chain couples TRBV27 to TRBJ2-3, with 10 nucleotides matching TRBD2. CDR3 length equals 14 residues. CDR1 and CDR2 (germline): MNHEY, SMNVEV (reference sequence). V lost 10 bases, J lost 1 base, and 5 bases stayed unmatched. The CDR3 loop reads CATLGTSGTDTQYF. The CDR3 DNA reads TGTGCCACCTTGGGGACTAGCGGCACAGATACGCAGTATTTT.

The chain combines TRBV25-1 with TRBJ1-2; D not certain. From germline, CDR1 is MGHDK and CDR2 SYGVNS. The length of the CDR3 is 14 residues. V dropped 2 bases and J dropped 5 bases, with 12 bases sitting between them. The chain's CDR3 is CASSETRLGYGYTF. In DNA, the CDR3 is TGTGCCAGCAGTGAAACCCGGCTAGGGTATGGCTACACCTTC.

This chain joins TRBV18 and TRBJ1-1; D is undetermined. Germline V lookup: CDR1 KGHSH, CDR2 LQKENI. The CDR3 totals 14 residues. Trimming removed 2 bases at V and 1 base at J, with 8 bases between. CDR3 nucleotide sequence: TGTGCCAGCTCACCAACCAGTACGAACACTGAAGCTTTCTTT. It encodes CASSPTSTNTEAFF.

The chain carries TRBV7-9 and TRBJ1-1, with a weak D call TRBD1 (6 bases). Germline V CDR1 and CDR2: SEHNR, FQNEAQ (reference sequence). The V gene lost 5 bases and the J gene lost 1 base, with 11 bases spanning the gap. This CDR3 is 14 amino acids long. CDR3 region: CASSGTTGNTEAFF. DNA for the CDR3: TGTGCCAGCAGCGGAACGACAGGGAACACTGAAGCTTTCTTT. Together with reference TRBV7-9 and TRBJ1-1, the CDR3 gives the full variable domain: DTGVSQNPRHKITKRGQNVTFRCDPISEHNRLYWYRQTLGQGPEFLTYFQNEAQLEKSRLLSDRFSAERPKGSFSTLEIQRTEQGDSAMYLCASSGTTGNTEAFFGQGTRLTVV.

A single count supports this clone. The rearrangement uses TRBV18 and TRBJ1-2; D gene uncertain. The V end lost 5 bases, the J end lost 7 bases, and 14 bases lay between the germline ends. Germline CDR1 is KGHSH and CDR2 is LQKENI. The CDR3 runs 13 residues. In DNA, the CDR3 is TGTGCCAGCTCATCCTTAGACTCGACTGGCTACACCTTC. Amino acids: CASSSLDSTGYTF.

The chain links TRBV12-3 or TRBV12-4 to TRBJ1-1; the D is unclear. V lost 5 bases and J 8 bases, leaving 6 bases between the germline ends. This CDR3 region has 10 residues. The CDR3 reads CASSVEEAFF. CDR3 nucleotide sequence: TGTGCCAGCAGTGTCGAGGAAGCTTTCTTT.

V is TRBV4-1 and J is TRBJ1-2, with 8 bases that match TRBD1. The length of the CDR3 is 17 residues. The germline CDR1 and CDR2 sequences are MGHRA and YSYEKL. The ends lost 0 bases at V and 5 bases at J; junction bases unmatched: 11. The CDR3: CASSQDLVQGDPYGYTF. DNA of the CDR3: TGCGCCAGCAGCCAAGATTTGGTACAGGGGGATCCATATGGCTACACCTTC.

The V gene is TRBV4-3, the J gene TRBJ2-3, with TRBD2 identical over 15 bases. V dropped 4 bases and J dropped 0; count of bases not matched to a gene: 8. This CDR3 comprises 19 residues. CDR1 and CDR2 (germline): LGHNA, YSLEER. CDR3 in amino acids: CASSPGLAGGPRSTDTQYF. The CDR3 nucleotides read TGCGCCAGCAGCCCGGGACTAGCGGGGGGCCCTCGGAGCACAGATACGCAGTATTTT.

Written as DNA, the CDR3 is TGTGCCAGCGGGCCTTCCGGTAACGGGGAGCTGTTTTTT. Amino acid sequence: CASGPSGNGELFF. The rearrangement links TRBV7-3 to TRBJ2-2, with D uncertain. Trimming shortened V by 8 bases and J by 7 bases, and 14 bases separated the two germline ends. The CDR3 totals 13 residues. Germline V gene data show CDR1 as SGHTA and CDR2 as FQGTGA.

This chain links TRBV6-5 with TRBJ2-1; D possibly corresponds to TRBD2 (6 bases). V was cut by 4 bases and J by 3 bases, with 13 bases left in between. Germline CDR1 and CDR2: MNHEY and SVGAGI. The CDR3 extends over 15 amino acids. The CDR3 coding sequence is TGTGCCAGCAGTTCTGGAGGGCGCTTCTACAATGAGCAGTTCTTC. Translation gives CASSSGGRFYNEQFF.

The V gene is TRBV6-2 or TRBV6-3, the J gene TRBJ1-2; 7 bases are shared with TRBD1. CDR3 length: 12 residues. Per germline, CDR1 MNHEY and CDR2 SVGEGT. The V gene end was trimmed by 4 bases and the J gene end by 8 bases; junction bases not matched to a gene: 4. CDR3 region: CASSSRGQGYTF. In nucleotides, the CDR3 is TGTGCCAGCAGTTCGAGGGGGCAAGGCTACACCTTC.

This sequence joins TRBV7-9 and TRBJ2-7; weak D call: TRBD2 (6 bases). Germline values: CDR1 SEHNR, CDR2 FQNEAQ (reference sequence). Trimming removed 5 bases from V and 2 bases from J, with 13 bases in between. The CDR3 is 14 residues long. In nucleotides, the CDR3 is TGTGCCAGCAGCGGGAGGACGAGCACCTACGAGCAGTACTTC. Its translation is CASSGRTSTYEQYF.

This chain joins TRBV7-9 and TRBJ1-3; 8 positions agree with TRBD1. V dropped 5 bases and J dropped 0; count of bases not matched to a gene: 15. The length of the CDR3 is 19 residues. The germline V gene encodes CDR1 SEHNR and CDR2 FQNEAQ (reference sequence). Written as DNA, the CDR3 is TGTGCCAGCAGCCCGGGGGTTGGGACAGGACCCCACTCTGGAAACACCATATATTTT. As protein: CASSPGVGTGPHSGNTIYF.

The chain carries TRBV5-6 and TRBJ1-1; 9 bases are a match to TRBD1. J was trimmed by 5 bases and V by 2 bases; bases with no gene match: 4. This CDR3 is 14 amino acids long. From germline, CDR1 is SGHDT and CDR2 YYEEEE. The CDR3 nucleotides read TGTGCCAGCAGCTTCGGGACAGGGTTTACTGAAGCTTTCTTT. Its translation: CASSFGTGFTEAFF.